This entry features one T cell receptor (beta chain) sequence. The authors extracted RNA and reverse transcribed it into cDNA as the sequencing template. This table comes from immunoSEQ multiplex PCR, and its TCRdb copy is limited to in-frame clones, with some not included. The sample lists 110,000 to 150,000 clones, roughly 61% seen once, with about 6% in the top ten. The sample originates from a study of CD8+ T cells in alopecia areata. Study-wide background: Tofacitinib administration to treated patients was oral, at 5 to 10 mg twice daily. Treatment with tofacitinib (6 to 18 months) was followed by 6 months off drug.

Specimen: CD4+ T cells sorted from blood, collected at week 0. This clonotype was sampled from a human donor with alopecia areata.

CDR3 sequence (DNA): TGTGCCAGCAGCTCACAGGGCTCTGGGGTTTATGGCTACACCTTC. Its protein is CASSSQGSGVYGYTF. The chain uses TRBV7-9 and TRBJ1-2; D might be TRBD1 (6 bases). The germline gives CDR1 SEHNR, CDR2 FQNEAQ (reference sequence). This CDR3 comprises 15 residues. V gave up 4 bases and J gave up 5 bases, with 17 bases separating them.